Listed below are T cell receptor beta chains from one sample, sequenced in a study of shared clonotypes between healthy human individuals. Profiled with immunoSEQ multiplex PCR; TCRdb holds only in-frame clones, not every one. The data hold about 1.1 million clones, with 70% to 80% observed a single time. The sequenced sample consisted of memory CD4+ T cells from PBMCs. The receptors derive from a man between 18 and 35 years old in good health. Some clones in this sample may be carry-over from other donors' samples. Both conserved end residues are part of each CDR3. Each record gives: V gene, J gene, D gene, clone size, CDR3 DNA, CDR3 protein. A D gene is named only where the DNA matches it firmly. Rows give clone size only sometimes, using once, few, many, or a class for an expanded clone.

v_call: TRBV5-1; j_call: TRBJ1-4; d_call: .; clone_size: .; cdr3_nt: TGCGCCAGCAGCTTGGACGGGGTCCGTAATGAAAAACTGTTTTTT; cdr3_aa: CASSLDGVRNEKLFF
v_call: TRBV4-3; j_call: TRBJ2-7; d_call: .; clone_size: once; cdr3_nt: TGCGCCAGCAGCCAGGGATTTACAGCGATCTACGAGCAGTACTTC; cdr3_aa: CASSQGFTAIYEQYF
v_call: TRBV18; j_call: TRBJ2-1; d_call: TRBD2; clone_size: .; cdr3_nt: TGTGCCAGCTCACCACCCGGGACTAGCGGGAGGGCCCGGAATGAGCAGTTCTTC; cdr3_aa: CASSPPGTSGRARNEQFF
v_call: TRBV5-1; j_call: TRBJ1-1; d_call: .; clone_size: few; cdr3_nt: TGCGCCAGCAGCTCGGACAGTATGAACACTGAAGCTTTCTTT; cdr3_aa: CASSSDSMNTEAFF
v_call: TRBV5-1; j_call: TRBJ2-2; d_call: .; clone_size: .; cdr3_nt: TGCGCCAGCAGCTTGGCCGGGGCGAACACCGGGGAGCTGTTTTTT; cdr3_aa: CASSLAGANTGELFF
v_call: TRBV29-1; j_call: TRBJ2-7; d_call: .; clone_size: .; cdr3_nt: TGCAGCGTTGTGGCTATGAGCGAGCAGTACTTC; cdr3_aa: CSVVAMSEQYF
v_call: TRBV11-2; j_call: TRBJ1-1; d_call: .; clone_size: .; cdr3_nt: TGTGCCAGCAGCCTCGTGGGGACTGAAGCTTTCTTT; cdr3_aa: CASSLVGTEAFF
v_call: TRBV4-2; j_call: TRBJ2-7; d_call: TRBD2; clone_size: .; cdr3_nt: TGTGCCAGCAGCCAGGATACTAGCGGGAGTAGATACGAGCAGTACTTC; cdr3_aa: CASSQDTSGSRYEQYF
v_call: TRBV5-6; j_call: TRBJ1-3; d_call: TRBD1; clone_size: .; cdr3_nt: TGTGCCAGCAGCTTGGTGGCAGGGGGCTCTGGAAACACCATATATTTT; cdr3_aa: CASSLVAGGSGNTIYF
v_call: TRBV27; j_call: TRBJ2-7; d_call: TRBD1; clone_size: few; cdr3_nt: TGTGCCAGCAGCTCAAGACAGGGACGGAGCTACGAGCAGTACTTC; cdr3_aa: CASSSRQGRSYEQYF
v_call: TRBV27; j_call: TRBJ2-7; d_call: .; clone_size: .; cdr3_nt: TGTGCCAGCAGTTTTCGCCCTGAGGGGACGAGGACCTACGAGCAGTACTTC; cdr3_aa: CASSFRPEGTRTYEQYF
v_call: TRBV18; j_call: TRBJ2-5; d_call: .; clone_size: .; cdr3_nt: TGTGCCAGCTCACCCCTCCCGGGGCCGGGGACCCAGTACTTC; cdr3_aa: CASSPLPGPGTQYF
v_call: TRBV18; j_call: TRBJ1-4; d_call: .; clone_size: .; cdr3_nt: TGTGCCAGCTCAACGGACAGAAATGAAAAACTGTTTTTT; cdr3_aa: CASSTDRNEKLFF
v_call: TRBV5-4; j_call: TRBJ2-1; d_call: .; clone_size: .; cdr3_nt: TGTGCCAGCAGCTTCCCGGGCACCTCCTACAATGAGCAGTTCTTC; cdr3_aa: CASSFPGTSYNEQFF
v_call: TRBV11-3; j_call: TRBJ2-3; d_call: TRBD1; clone_size: .; cdr3_nt: TGTGCCAGCAGCTCGGGACAGGGGAGCACAGATACGCAGTATTTT; cdr3_aa: CASSSGQGSTDTQYF
v_call: TRBV28; j_call: TRBJ2-7; d_call: .; clone_size: .; cdr3_nt: TGTGCCAGCGCCAGATACGAGCAGTACTTC; cdr3_aa: CASARYEQYF
v_call: TRBV7-3; j_call: TRBJ2-3; d_call: .; clone_size: .; cdr3_nt: TGTGCCAGCAGCCTCTTATCCAACACAGATACGCAGTATTTT; cdr3_aa: CASSLLSNTDTQYF